Given below is one TCR beta chain in context. These data originate in a study of T cell changes during pregnancy in multiple sclerosis. Profiling relied on immunoSEQ multiplex PCR, and the TCRdb table lists in-frame clones only, not all of them. The data show tens of thousands of clones, about 90% seen once. CDR1 and CDR2 (germline): SGHDT, YYEEEE. The CDR3 runs to 15 residues. V lost 0 bases to trimming and J lost 3 bases, with 12 bases between them. The J gene is TRBJ1-1, the V gene TRBV5-6; tentative D call: TRBD1 (6 bases). The TCR originated in a female donor with multiple sclerosis, enrolled in a pregnancy study. The starting material was CD4+ T cells from peripheral blood mononuclear cells, obtained after pregnancy. For the CDR3, the DNA is TGTGCCAGCAGCTTGGCCGCGGGGGCGGACACTGAAGCTTTCTTT. Encoded protein: CASSLAAGADTEAFF.